Listed below are T cell receptor beta chains from one sample, sequenced in a study of cytomegalovirus exposure and HLA in healthy donors. This table comes from immunoSEQ multiplex PCR, and its TCRdb copy is limited to in-frame clones, with some not included. Of fewer than 250,000 clones in the sample, around three quarters were seen once. Sequenced material: PBMCs. The receptors derive from a woman aged 18-29 years in good health and CMV-seronegative. Both conserved end residues are part of each CDR3. The order of the fields is V gene, D gene, clone size, J gene, CDR3 DNA, CDR3 protein. D genes are given only for firm matches. A clone size is listed for some rows: how often the clone was seen (once, few, many), or a class if it is expanded.

TRBV18	.	once	TRBJ2-7	TGTGCCAGCTCACCGGACAGCACCTACGAGCAGTACTTC	CASSPDSTYEQYF
TRBV10-1	.	.	TRBJ1-3	TGCGCCAGCGGGCCTGGGGGAAACACCATATATTTT	CASGPGGNTIYF
TRBV27	.	.	TRBJ1-5	TGTGCCAGCAGCAGGCTCAATCAGCCCCAGCATTTT	CASSRLNQPQHF
TRBV28	TRBD1	once	TRBJ2-1	TGTGCCAGCACCTTGCTGGGACAGGGGGGTAGCAATGAGCAGTTCTTC	CASTLLGQGGSNEQFF
TRBV5-1	TRBD1	.	TRBJ1-4	TGCGCCAGCAGCTTTGATGCATCCGGGACAGGGGGTTGGCAACTGTTTTTT	CASSFDASGTGGWQLFF
TRBV9	.	.	TRBJ1-6	TGTGCCAGCAGGGGACAATGGGATAATTCACCCCTCCACTTT	CASRGQWDNSPLHF
TRBV14	TRBD1	.	TRBJ1-6	TGTGCCAGCAGCCAGGGACAGTATAATTCACCCCTCCACTTT	CASSQGQYNSPLHF
TRBV30	.	.	TRBJ1-5	TGTGCCTGGAGTGGCAGGGTAAGGCAGCCCCAGCATTTT	CAWSGRVRQPQHF
TRBV5-1	.	.	TRBJ2-7	TGCGCCAGCAGCTTGAGTGGGCAGTCCACCTACGAGCAGTACTTC	CASSLSGQSTYEQYF
TRBV5-4	.	.	TRBJ1-1	TGTGCCAGCGAGACTTGCGGGGGAAGCACTGAAGCTTTCTTT	CASETCGGSTEAFF
TRBV27	.	once	TRBJ2-7	TGTGCCAGCAGTCCCCGGCTAGCTTCTGTCGAGCAGTACTTC	CASSPRLASVEQYF
TRBV6-1	.	few	TRBJ1-1	TGTGCCAGCCACAGTGGCACTGAAGCTTTCTTT	CASHSGTEAFF
TRBV5-1	.	few	TRBJ1-3	TGCGCCAGCAGCCCTGGGCCCCCAGACTACTCTGGAAACACCATATATTTT	CASSPGPPDYSGNTIYF
TRBV19	.	.	TRBJ1-2	TGTGCCAGTAGGCTCAGCGATCTCTCGAACTATGGCTACACCTTC	CASRLSDLSNYGYTF
TRBV2	.	.	TRBJ2-2	TGTGCCAGCAGTGAAGAGTATGGGGGGACCGGGGAGCTGTTTTTT	CASSEEYGGTGELFF
TRBV5-1	.	.	TRBJ2-2	TGCGCCAGCAGCTTGTTGCCTGGGGGGTCCCGGGGCCTCGTCGGGGAGCTGTTTTTT	CASSLLPGGSRGLVGELFF
TRBV5-1	TRBD2	.	TRBJ2-5	TGCGCCAGCAGCTCCGGACTAGCGGGCTACCAAGAGACCCAGTACTTC	CASSSGLAGYQETQYF
TRBV10-3	.	few	TRBJ2-6	TGTGCCATCAGCACAGGGACCTCTGGGGCCAACGTCCTGACTTTC	CAISTGTSGANVLTF
TRBV27	TRBD1	.	TRBJ2-7	TGTGCCAGCAGTTCCCCGGGACAGGGTGGGGGTTTGGGTTTGGACGAGCAGTACTTC	CASSSPGQGGGLGLDEQYF
TRBV29-1	.	.	TRBJ1-4	TGCAGCGTTCTAGGAAATGAAAAACTGTTTTTT	CSVLGNEKLFF
TRBV4-2	.	.	TRBJ2-1	TGTGCCAGCAGCCGTCGGGCGGGGACCAATGAGCAGTTCTTC	CASSRRAGTNEQFF
TRBV9	.	.	TRBJ2-2	TGTGCCAGCAGCGTAGGAGTACCCTCCGGGGAGCTGTTTTTT	CASSVGVPSGELFF
TRBV7-6	TRBD1	.	TRBJ2-7	TGTGCCAGCAGCTTGGGGACAGGGTCCTACGAGCAGTACTTC	CASSLGTGSYEQYF
TRBV6-5	TRBD2	.	TRBJ2-5	TGTGCCAGCAGTTACTCAGGGACTAGCGGAGAGACCCAGTACTTC	CASSYSGTSGETQYF
TRBV6-1	.	once	TRBJ2-7	TGTGCCAGCAGCGGACAGTTGCCCTACGAGCAGTACTTC	CASSGQLPYEQYF